This passage covers 15 T cell receptor beta chains from one sample sequenced in a study of T cells in localized non-small cell lung cancer. Only in-frame clones appear in the TCRdb table, and some are missing; sequencing was by immunoSEQ multiplex PCR. The repertoire holds 1,000 or so clones, with approximately 15% as singletons. The sequencing used lung tumor tissue, collected before any cancer treatment. The origin of the receptors is a female donor at least 60 years old with stage I squamous cell lung carcinoma.

The table lists this clone with a few counts. The genes are TRBV15 and TRBJ1-6; D not resolved. Trimming took off 3 bases at V and 10 bases at J, with 13 bases between the two ends. The CDR3 loop spans 14 amino acids. Germline loops: CDR1 LNHNV, CDR2 YYDKDF (reference sequence). CDR3: CATSREGFESPLHF. As DNA, the CDR3 is TGTGCCACCAGCAGGGAAGGGTTTGAGTCACCCCTCCACTTT.

The chain links TRBV6-8 to TRBJ1-2; a weak D match, TRBD1 (5 bases). The V and J ends lost 6 bases and 4 bases respectively, with 18 bases between them. This CDR3 has 15 amino acids. Germline CDR1 MNHGY, CDR2 SAAAGT. DNA for the CDR3: TGTGCCAGCAGCACCACCAGTCAGGGTACCTATGGCTACACCTTC. This gives the protein CASSTTSQGTYGYTF.

The chain employs TRBV5-1 and TRBJ2-5; 9 bases align to TRBD1. Trimming at V came to 5 bases and at J to 5 bases, leaving 10 bases not matched to a gene. The germline V gene has CDR1 SGHRS and CDR2 YFSETQ. CDR3 length equals 15 residues. CDR3 region: CASSITGGAMETQYF. DNA of the CDR3: TGCGCCAGCAGTATCACAGGGGGCGCTATGGAGACCCAGTACTTC.

By share, this clone ranks as large. The V gene is TRBV6-8, the J gene TRBJ2-2; 9 positions match TRBD2. The CDR3 is 17 residues long. In germline, CDR1 is MNHGY, CDR2 SAAAGT. V trimming: 6 bases; J trimming: 3 bases; junction bases outside the gene matches: 11. In nucleotides, the CDR3 is TGTGCCAGCAGGTCCTTCCCCGCGGGGGGGCACACCGGGGAGCTGTTTTTT. Its protein is CASRSFPAGGHTGELFF.

This clone was counted a few times. This chain uses TRBV19 with TRBJ2-7; D possibly corresponds to TRBD1 (7 bases). The CDR3 runs 13 residues. The V end was cut by 8 bases, the J end by 5 bases, with 16 bases between. The V gene's germline CDR1 is LNHDA and CDR2 SQIVND (reference sequence). The CDR3 sequence: CASSAQGGDEQYF. CDR3 in DNA: TGTGCCAGTTCAGCTCAGGGGGGCGACGAGCAGTACTTC.

This clone was observed a few times. V and J are TRBV11-3 and TRBJ2-6; TRBD2 agrees at 7 bases. Per germline, CDR1 SGHNT and CDR2 YENEEA. CDR3 length: 16 residues. J lost 0 bases, V lost 1 base, and 0 bases had no gene match. The CDR3 DNA sequence: TGTGCCAGCAGCTTAGGGGAGGGCTCTGGGGCCAACGTCCTGACTTTC. Its translation: CASSLGEGSGANVLTF.

The chain uses TRBV30 and TRBJ1-1, with a weak D call TRBD1 (5 bases). V was pared by 2 bases and J by 4 bases, with 8 bases between. This CDR3 is 12 amino acids long. The germline CDR1 and CDR2 sequences are GTSNPN and SVGIG (reference sequence). CDR3 in amino acids: CAWSIGGTEAFF. DNA for the CDR3: TGTGCCTGGAGTATCGGGGGCACTGAAGCTTTCTTT.

This clone was seen more than once but under ten times. This chain uses TRBV6-8 with TRBJ1-2, with D uncertain. This CDR3 spans 15 amino acids. The germline CDR1 and CDR2 sequences are MNHGY and SAAAGT. With 6 bases removed from V and 4 bases from J, the gap between germline ends came to 18 bases. In DNA form, the CDR3 reads TGTGCCAGCAGCTCCCTCGAGACCGCGAGCTATGGCTACACCTTC. It is translated as CASSSLETASYGYTF.

This clone appeared a few times. The rearrangement joins TRBV6-8 to TRBJ2-7; 10 nucleotides align to TRBD1. Germline V gene lookup returns CDR1 MNHGY and CDR2 SAAAGT. The CDR3 has 12 residues. The junction had 2 bases not matched to a gene; V was cut back by 8 bases and J by 4 bases. The chain's CDR3 is CASSGQGYEQYF. The CDR3 DNA is TGTGCCAGCTCGGGACAGGGGTACGAGCAGTACTTC.

By share of the sample, this clone is large. The chain couples TRBV4-1 to TRBJ1-1; D unclear. CDR1 and CDR2 (germline): MGHRA, YSYEKL. The CDR3 loop spans 15 amino acids. With 0 bases removed from V and 3 bases from J, the gap between germline ends came to 11 bases. The chain's CDR3 is CASSQDVRVDTEAFF. DNA for the CDR3: TGCGCCAGCAGCCAAGATGTCCGGGTGGACACTGAAGCTTTCTTT.

Judged by abundance, this clone is large. Relative to the germline gene, one junction end is altered; a read error may explain this. The chain employs TRBV6-8 and TRBJ2-7; 8 positions match TRBD2. The germline V gene encodes CDR1 MNHGY and CDR2 SAAAGT. There are 13 residues in the CDR3. CDR3 loop: CAISGSGGGEQYF. The CDR3 DNA reads TGTGCCATCAGTGGGAGCGGGGGTGGGGAGCAGTACTTC.

This clone was recorded a few times. V usage is TRBV6-8 and J usage is TRBJ1-4, with 7 bases that match TRBD1. Looked up from germline, CDR1 is MNHGY and CDR2 is SAAAGT. V trimming: 5 bases; J trimming: 9 bases; junction bases outside the gene matches: 9. The CDR3 is made up of 14 amino acids. The DNA of the CDR3 is TGTGCCAGCAGTCTAGACAGGGTGCCGAAAAAACTGTTTTTT. Translated: CASSLDRVPKKLFF.

This clone was recorded at least ten times. J is TRBJ2-3 and V is TRBV9; TRBD2 agrees at 10 bases. The J segment lost 12 bases and the V segment lost 4 bases, leaving 5 bases of the junction unmatched. This CDR3 is 12 amino acids long. Per germline, CDR1 SGDLS and CDR2 YYNGEE. The CDR3 region has the DNA TGTGCCAGCAGCTTAACTAGCGGGGCCCAGTATTTT. Translating it yields CASSLTSGAQYF.

This clone came up once. The chain recombines TRBV19 with TRBJ2-2; D is perhaps TRBD2 (6 bases). Germline lookup yields CDR1 LNHDA and CDR2 SQIVND (reference sequence). V shed 3 bases and J shed 7 bases, with 12 bases lying between them. The CDR3 consists of 14 residues. CDR3 DNA: TGTGCCAGTAGTATTACCCGGCGGGGCGGGGAGCTGTTTTTT. This codes for CASSITRRGGELFF.

This clone has a handful of counts. The V call is TRBV29-1, the J call TRBJ1-2, with D perhaps matching TRBD1 (5 bases). Germline loops: CDR1 SQVTM, CDR2 ANQGSEA. Trimming shortened V by 6 bases and J by 6 bases, and 14 bases separated the two germline ends. This CDR3 contains 12 residues. CDR3 sequence: CSVPGGGNGYTF. DNA for the CDR3: TGCAGCGTCCCCGGGGGGGGGAATGGCTACACCTTC.